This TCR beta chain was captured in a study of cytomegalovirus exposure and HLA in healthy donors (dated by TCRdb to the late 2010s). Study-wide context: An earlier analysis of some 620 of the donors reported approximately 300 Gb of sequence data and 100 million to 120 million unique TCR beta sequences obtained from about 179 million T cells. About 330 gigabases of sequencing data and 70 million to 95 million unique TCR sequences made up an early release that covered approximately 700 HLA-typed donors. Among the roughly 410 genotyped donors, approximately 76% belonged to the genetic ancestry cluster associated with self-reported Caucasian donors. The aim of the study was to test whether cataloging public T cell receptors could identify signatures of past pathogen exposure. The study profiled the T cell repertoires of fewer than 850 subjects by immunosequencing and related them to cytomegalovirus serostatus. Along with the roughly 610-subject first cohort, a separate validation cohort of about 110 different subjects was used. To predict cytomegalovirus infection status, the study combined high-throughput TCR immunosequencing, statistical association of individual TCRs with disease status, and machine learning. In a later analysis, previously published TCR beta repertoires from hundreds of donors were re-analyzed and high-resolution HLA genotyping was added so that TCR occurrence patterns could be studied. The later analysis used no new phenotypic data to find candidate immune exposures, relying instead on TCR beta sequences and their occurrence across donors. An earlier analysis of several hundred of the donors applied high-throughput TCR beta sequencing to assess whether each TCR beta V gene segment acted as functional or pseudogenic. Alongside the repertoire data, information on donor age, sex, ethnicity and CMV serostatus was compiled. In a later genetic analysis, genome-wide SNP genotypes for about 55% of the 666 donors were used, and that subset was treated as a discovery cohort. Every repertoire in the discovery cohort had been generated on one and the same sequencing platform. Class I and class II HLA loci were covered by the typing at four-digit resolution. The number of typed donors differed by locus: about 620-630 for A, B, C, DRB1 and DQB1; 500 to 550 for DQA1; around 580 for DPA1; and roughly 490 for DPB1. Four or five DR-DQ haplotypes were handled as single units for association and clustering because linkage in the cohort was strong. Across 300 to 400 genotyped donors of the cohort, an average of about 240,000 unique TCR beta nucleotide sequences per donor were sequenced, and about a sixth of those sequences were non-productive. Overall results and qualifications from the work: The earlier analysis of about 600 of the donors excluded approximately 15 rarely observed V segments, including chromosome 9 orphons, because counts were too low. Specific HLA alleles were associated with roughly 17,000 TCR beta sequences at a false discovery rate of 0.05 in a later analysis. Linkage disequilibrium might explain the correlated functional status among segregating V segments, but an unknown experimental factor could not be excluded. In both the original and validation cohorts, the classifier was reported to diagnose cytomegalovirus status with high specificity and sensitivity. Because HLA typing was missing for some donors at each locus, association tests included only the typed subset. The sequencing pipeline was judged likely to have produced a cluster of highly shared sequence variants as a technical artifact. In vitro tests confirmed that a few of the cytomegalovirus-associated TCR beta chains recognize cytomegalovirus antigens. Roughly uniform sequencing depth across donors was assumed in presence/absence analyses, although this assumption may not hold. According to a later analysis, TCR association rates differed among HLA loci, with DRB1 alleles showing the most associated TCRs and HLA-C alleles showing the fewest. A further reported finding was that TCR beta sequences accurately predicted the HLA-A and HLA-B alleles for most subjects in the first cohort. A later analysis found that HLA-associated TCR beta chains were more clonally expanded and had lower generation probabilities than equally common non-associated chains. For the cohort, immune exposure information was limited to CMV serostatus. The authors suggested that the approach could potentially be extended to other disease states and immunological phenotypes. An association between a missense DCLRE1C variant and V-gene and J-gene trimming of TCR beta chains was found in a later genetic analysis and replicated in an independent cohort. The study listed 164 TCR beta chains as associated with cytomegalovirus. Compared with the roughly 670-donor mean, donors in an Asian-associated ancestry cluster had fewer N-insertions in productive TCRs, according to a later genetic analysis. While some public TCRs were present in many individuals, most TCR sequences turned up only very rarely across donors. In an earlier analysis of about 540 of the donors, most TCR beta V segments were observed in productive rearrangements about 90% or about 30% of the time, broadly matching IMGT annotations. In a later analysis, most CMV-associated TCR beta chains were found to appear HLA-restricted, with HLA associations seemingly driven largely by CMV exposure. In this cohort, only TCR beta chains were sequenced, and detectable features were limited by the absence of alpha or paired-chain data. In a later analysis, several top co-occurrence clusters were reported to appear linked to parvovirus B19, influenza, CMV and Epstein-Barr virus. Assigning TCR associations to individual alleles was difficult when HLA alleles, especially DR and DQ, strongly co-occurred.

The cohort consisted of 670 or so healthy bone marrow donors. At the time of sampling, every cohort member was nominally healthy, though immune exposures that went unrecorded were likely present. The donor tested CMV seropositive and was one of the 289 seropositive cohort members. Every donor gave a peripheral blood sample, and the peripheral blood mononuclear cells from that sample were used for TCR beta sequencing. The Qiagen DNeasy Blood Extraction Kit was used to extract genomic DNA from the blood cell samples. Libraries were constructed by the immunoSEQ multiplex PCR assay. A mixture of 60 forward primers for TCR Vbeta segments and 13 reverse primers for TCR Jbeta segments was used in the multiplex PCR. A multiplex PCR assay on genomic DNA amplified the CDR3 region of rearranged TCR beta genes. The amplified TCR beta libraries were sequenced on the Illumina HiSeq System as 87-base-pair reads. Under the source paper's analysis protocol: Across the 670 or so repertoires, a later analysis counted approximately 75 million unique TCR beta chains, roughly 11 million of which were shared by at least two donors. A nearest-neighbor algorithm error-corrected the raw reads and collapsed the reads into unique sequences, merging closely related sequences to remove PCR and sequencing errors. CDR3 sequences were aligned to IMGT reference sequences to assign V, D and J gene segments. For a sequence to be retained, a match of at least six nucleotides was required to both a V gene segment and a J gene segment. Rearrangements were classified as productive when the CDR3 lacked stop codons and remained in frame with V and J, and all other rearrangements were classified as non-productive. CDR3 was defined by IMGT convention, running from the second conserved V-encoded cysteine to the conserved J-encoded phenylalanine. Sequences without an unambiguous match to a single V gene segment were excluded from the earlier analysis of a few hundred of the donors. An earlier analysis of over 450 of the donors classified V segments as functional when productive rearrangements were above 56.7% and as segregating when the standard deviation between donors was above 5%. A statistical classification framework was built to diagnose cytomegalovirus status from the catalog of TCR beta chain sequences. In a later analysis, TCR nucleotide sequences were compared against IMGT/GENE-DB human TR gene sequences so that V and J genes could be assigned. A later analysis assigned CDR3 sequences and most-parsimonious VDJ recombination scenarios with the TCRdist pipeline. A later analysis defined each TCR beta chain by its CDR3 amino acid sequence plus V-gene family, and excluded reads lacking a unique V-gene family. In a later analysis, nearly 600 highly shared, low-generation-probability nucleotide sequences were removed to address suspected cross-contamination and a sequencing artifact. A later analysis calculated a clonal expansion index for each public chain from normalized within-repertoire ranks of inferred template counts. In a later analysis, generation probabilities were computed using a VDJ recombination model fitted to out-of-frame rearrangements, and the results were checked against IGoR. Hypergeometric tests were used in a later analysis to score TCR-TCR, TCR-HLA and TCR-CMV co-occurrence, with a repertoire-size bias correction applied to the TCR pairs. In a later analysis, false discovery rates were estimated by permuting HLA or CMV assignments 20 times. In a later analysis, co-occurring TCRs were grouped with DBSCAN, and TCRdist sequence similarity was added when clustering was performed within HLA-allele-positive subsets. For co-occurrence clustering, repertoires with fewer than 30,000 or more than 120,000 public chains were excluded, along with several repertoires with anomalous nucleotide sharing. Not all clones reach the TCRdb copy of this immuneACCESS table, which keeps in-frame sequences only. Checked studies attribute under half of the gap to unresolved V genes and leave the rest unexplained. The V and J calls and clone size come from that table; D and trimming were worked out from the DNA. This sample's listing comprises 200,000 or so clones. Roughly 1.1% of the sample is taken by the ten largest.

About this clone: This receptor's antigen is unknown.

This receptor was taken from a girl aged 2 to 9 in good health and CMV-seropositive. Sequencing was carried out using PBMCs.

The CDR3 amino acid sequence is: CASTTRGSGDSYNEQFF. The DNA sequence follows: TGTGCCAGCACCACCCGAGGGAGCGGGGACTCCTACAATGAGCAGTTCTTC. The chain uses TRBV28 and TRBJ2-1, with 7 bases matching TRBD2. Via the germline V gene, CDR1 is MDHEN and CDR2 SYDVKM. The CDR3 spans 17 residues, from the cysteine through the phenylalanine. CDR3 DNA is the only sequence kept; it has 51 bases, read in frame from the first base. Germline trimming amounts to 7 bases on V and 0 bases on J, with 12 as the count of junction bases outside the gene matches.